This T cell receptor (beta chain) is drawn from a study of T cells in tuberculosis. Turning to the study itself: T cells were selected with CD1B tetramers loaded with glucose monomycolate. In South Africa, adults with active tuberculosis were compared with IGRA-negative and latently infected IGRA-positive adolescents. Findings and limits, study-wide: The TCR-beta difference was not significant; alpha differences partly reflected length.

The CDR3 consists of 14 residues. The V gene's germline CDR1 is SQVTM and CDR2 ANQGSEA. Trimming left V 5 bases short and J 4 bases short, with 17 bases between. As regards this clone: Antigen unknown.

Profiling relied on immunoSEQ multiplex PCR, and the TCRdb table lists in-frame clones only, not all of them. The data show 30,000 to 45,000 clones, over 90% seen once. The sequenced material came from PBMCs. The clonotype originates from a donor under 30 with latent tuberculosis or without tuberculosis infection. The rearrangement links TRBV29-1 to TRBJ1-2, with a tentative D call TRBD1 (6 bases). CDR3 residues: CSVPDSFQSYGYTF. The CDR3 region has the DNA TGCAGCGTTCCGGACAGTTTCCAGTCCTATGGCTACACCTTC.